The 30 T cell receptor beta chains reported below all come from one sample, sequenced in a study of blood T cell repertoires in COVID-19. Method: immunoSEQ multiplex PCR; TCRdb's copy keeps in-frame clones and lacks some. In the table there are some 460,000 clones, roughly 85% of which are singletons. Sequenced input: PBMCs or T cells enriched from blood (not recorded which). Receptor source: a woman between 18 and 30 years old with acute COVID-19.

The chain employs TRBV6-5 and TRBJ1-6; 9 bases match TRBD1. V dropped 2 bases and J dropped 9; count of bases not matched to a gene: 2. Germline loops: CDR1 MNHEY, CDR2 SVGAGI. The CDR3 consists of 14 residues. In nucleotides, the CDR3 is TGTGCCAGCAGTTACGGACAGGGGTTTTCACCCCTCCACTTT. This gives the protein CASSYGQGFSPLHF.

CDR3 amino acids: CAWSQGAGANVLTF. The CDR3 DNA reads TGTGCCTGGAGTCAAGGGGCTGGGGCCAACGTCCTGACTTTC. The V and J genes are TRBV30 and TRBJ2-6; a weak D match, TRBD1 (5 bases). V was trimmed by 2 bases and J by 2 bases, leaving 7 bases between them. The CDR3 consists of 14 residues. Germline loops: CDR1 GTSNPN, CDR2 SVGIG (reference sequence).

There are many counts of this clone. The chain uses TRBV2 and TRBJ2-3; D is unclear. Germline V gene sequence: CDR1 SNHLY, CDR2 FYNNEI. The CDR3 consists of 16 residues. Trimming took 1 base from V and 2 from J, leaving 13 bases between them. This CDR3 reads CASSEVLARHTDTQYF. The DNA for the CDR3 is TGTGCCAGCAGTGAAGTACTTGCGCGACACACAGATACGCAGTATTTT. The whole variable domain, remainder taken from reference TRBV2 and TRBJ2-3, is EPEVTQTPSHQVTQMGQEVILRCVPISNHLYFYWYRQILGQKVEFLVSFYNNEISEKSEIFDDQFSVERPDGSNFTLKIRSTKLEDSAMYFCASSEVLARHTDTQYFGPGTRLTVL.

V usage is TRBV28 and J usage is TRBJ1-1; 7 bases line up with TRBD1. This CDR3 has 15 residues. Germline V CDR1 and CDR2: MDHEN, SYDVKM. V was pared by 4 bases and J by 8 bases, with 13 bases of the junction left unmatched. The CDR3 protein is CASSSTGVGSTEAFF. CDR3 DNA sequence: TGTGCCAGCAGTTCCACAGGGGTTGGGTCGACCGAAGCTTTCTTT. The full variable domain, in which reference TRBV28 and TRBJ1-1 provide the parts outside the CDR3, is DVKVTQSSRYLVKRTGEKVFLECVQDMDHENMFWYRQDPGLGLRLIYFSYDVKMKEKGDIPEGYSVSREKKERFSLILESASTNQTSMYLCASSSTGVGSTEAFFGQGTRLTVV.

J is TRBJ2-1 and V is TRBV11-3; tentative D call: TRBD2 (6 bases). The CDR3 runs to 17 residues. Trimming shortened V by 1 base and J by 1 base, and 14 bases separated the two germline ends. Germline CDR1 SGHNT, CDR2 YENEEA. CDR3 region: CASSLVQAGGSYNEQFF. Here the CDR3 DNA reads TGTGCCAGCAGCTTAGTCCAAGCGGGCGGATCCTACAATGAGCAGTTCTTC.

V and J are TRBV19 and TRBJ1-4; 9 bases are shared with TRBD1. CDR3 size: 17 residues. Trimming took 7 bases from V and 4 from J; bases not matched to a gene: 13. Germline loops: CDR1 LNHDA, CDR2 SQIVND (reference sequence). CDR3 sequence (DNA): TGTGCCAGTAACTCTCCGGGTGGGGGACAGGGTAATGAAAAACTGTTTTTT. This gives the protein CASNSPGGGQGNEKLFF. Complete variable domain (other parts from reference TRBV19 and TRBJ1-4): DGGITQSPKYLFRKEGQNVTLSCEQNLNHDAMYWYRQDPGQGLRLIYYSQIVNDFQKGDIAEGYSVSREKKESFPLTVTSAQKNPTAFYLCASNSPGGGQGNEKLFFGSGTQLSVL.

The chain combines TRBV11-3 with TRBJ2-7, with 7 bases lining up with TRBD1. The junction had 12 bases not matched to a gene; V was cut back by 5 bases and J by 5 bases. CDR1 and CDR2 from the germline V gene are SGHNT and YENEEA. The CDR3 runs to 15 residues. The CDR3 coding sequence is TGTGCCAGCAGCCTCCCCCGGGACAGTGTCCACGAGCAGTACTTC. Translating gives CASSLPRDSVHEQYF. Full variable domain (outside the CDR3, taken from reference TRBV11-3 and TRBJ2-7): EAGVVQSPRYKIIEKKQPVAFWCNPISGHNTLYWYLQNLGQGPELLIRYENEEAVDDSQLPKDRFSAERLKGVDSTLKIQPAELGDSAVYLCASSLPRDSVHEQYFGPGTRLTVT.

This clone was detected once. The rearrangement links TRBV5-1 to TRBJ2-1, with TRBD1 identical over 9 bases. The junction had 9 bases not matched to a gene; V was cut back by 6 bases and J by 8 bases. The CDR3 is 14 residues long. CDR1 is SGHRS, CDR2 YFSETQ, per germline. CDR3 nucleotides: TGCGCCAGCACTTTAACAGGGGGCTTCGATGAGCAGTTCTTC. Translated, it gives CASTLTGGFDEQFF.

V is TRBV28 and J is TRBJ1-2; 8 positions agree with TRBD1. The CDR3 spans 13 residues. The junction had 2 bases not matched to a gene; V was cut back by 6 bases and J by 2 bases. Germline V CDR1 and CDR2: MDHEN, SYDVKM. The CDR3 spells CASRRTGNYGYTF. The CDR3 region has the DNA TGTGCCAGCAGAAGGACAGGGAACTATGGCTACACCTTC.

This rearrangement joins TRBV6-5 to TRBJ2-7; maybe TRBD1 (5 bases). The CDR3 contains 13 residues. V was cut by 5 bases and J by 4 bases, with 12 bases left in between. Germline-derived CDR1 and CDR2 are MNHEY and SVGAGI. DNA of the CDR3: TGTGCCAGCAGTCCAGGGTGGAGTTACGAGCAGTACTTC. Protein: CASSPGWSYEQYF.

The chain is built from TRBV27 and TRBJ1-1; D not certain. Per germline, CDR1 MNHEY and CDR2 SMNVEV (reference sequence). V lost 2 bases to trimming and J lost 2 bases, with 12 bases between them. The CDR3 extends over 15 amino acids. The CDR3 loop reads CASSLVPGSNTEAFF. The CDR3 nucleotides are TGTGCCAGCAGTTTAGTTCCAGGATCTAACACTGAAGCTTTCTTT.

The chain has TRBV5-5 and TRBJ2-3; a weak D match, TRBD1 (7 bases). The length of the CDR3 is 13 residues. V was shortened by 3 bases and J by 7 bases, with 12 bases between the two germline ends. Germline lookup yields CDR1 SGHKS and CDR2 YYEKEE (reference sequence). The CDR3 DNA is TGTGCCAGCAGCTATCAGGGGGACTATACGCAGTATTTT. It yields the protein CASSYQGDYTQYF.

This chain connects TRBV6-5 to TRBJ1-2, with 11 bases lining up with TRBD1. The J segment lost 3 bases and the V segment lost 4 bases, leaving 7 bases of the junction unmatched. CDR3 size: 16 residues. Germline-derived CDR1 and CDR2 are MNHEY and SVGAGI. The CDR3 nucleotides read TGTGCCAGCAGTTCCTCGGGGACAGGGGGGGACTATGGCTACACCTTC. Its protein is CASSSSGTGGDYGYTF.

The chain recombines TRBV5-6 with TRBJ1-2; 7 bases fit TRBD1. V lost 4 bases and J lost 8; bases outside the gene matches: 17. Germline assignment: CDR1 SGHDT and CDR2 YYEEEE. This CDR3 has 16 amino acids. The CDR3 sequence: CASSVAGTEKEWGYTF. Here the CDR3 DNA reads TGTGCCAGCAGCGTTGCCGGGACAGAAAAAGAATGGGGCTACACCTTC.

The gene calls are TRBV9 and TRBJ1-5, with a possible D match to TRBD1 (6 bases). There are 15 residues in the CDR3. The germline CDR1 and CDR2 sequences are SGDLS and YYNGEE. V lost 3 bases, J lost 6 bases, and 16 bases lay in between. The CDR3 region is CASSASGAYSQPQHF. CDR3 nucleotide sequence: TGTGCCAGCAGCGCCTCAGGGGCCTATAGTCAGCCCCAGCATTTT.

The chain uses TRBV7-9 and TRBJ1-4, with 8 positions matching TRBD1. CDR1 is SEHNR and CDR2 is FQNEAQ in the germline V gene (reference sequence). After removal of 3 bases from V and 15 bases from J, the junction contained 6 bases not matched to a gene. This CDR3 is 12 amino acids long. The CDR3 loop reads CASSFPQGGLFF. CDR3 coding DNA: TGTGCCAGCAGCTTCCCACAGGGGGGATTGTTTTTT.

The V call is TRBV18, the J call TRBJ1-4; TRBD1 agrees at 8 bases. The CDR3 consists of 14 residues. V dropped 4 bases and J dropped 8; count of bases not matched to a gene: 6. Per the germline V gene, CDR1 is KGHSH and CDR2 is LQKENI. This CDR3 reads CASSRRGRYEKLFF. CDR3 coding DNA: TGTGCCAGCTCACGCAGGGGGCGGTACGAAAAACTGTTTTTT.

The J gene is TRBJ1-2, the V gene TRBV21-1. TRBV21-1 has pseudogene status. The CDR3 spans 17 residues. The CDR3 nucleotides read TGTGCCAGCAGCAAAGTACACCGGGAAATACATAACTATGGCTACACCTTC. As protein: CASSKVHREIHNYGYTF.

This clone showed up just once. The rearrangement links TRBV5-1 to TRBJ1-2; D might be TRBD1 (5 bases). From germline, CDR1 is SGHRS and CDR2 YFSETQ. The CDR3 has 13 residues. The ends were cut back, 0 bases at V and 6 bases at J, with 9 bases in the middle. In nucleotides, the CDR3 is TGCGCCAGCAGCTTGGGCGCAGGGAATGGCTACACCTTC. It specifies CASSLGAGNGYTF.

V usage is TRBV9 and J usage is TRBJ1-5, with TRBD1 identical over 7 bases. V lost 0 bases, J lost 0 bases, and 3 bases stayed unmatched. Germline CDR1 and CDR2: SGDLS and YYNGEE. This CDR3 has 16 residues. CDR3 loop: CASSVVGTDSNQPQHF. CDR3 sequence (DNA): TGTGCCAGCAGCGTAGTTGGGACAGATAGCAATCAGCCCCAGCATTTT. Full variable domain (rest looked up from reference TRBV9 and TRBJ1-5): DSGVTQTPKHLITATGQRVTLRCSPRSGDLSVYWYQQSLDQGLQFLIQYYNGEERAKGNILERFSAQQFPDLHSELNLSSLELGDSALYFCASSVVGTDSNQPQHFGDGTRLSIL.

V usage is TRBV20-1 and J usage is TRBJ2-7, with D perhaps TRBD1 (6 bases). V lost 3 bases, J lost 2 bases, and 11 bases lay in between. Germline V gene lookup returns CDR1 DFQATT and CDR2 SNEGSKA (reference sequence). This CDR3 has 13 residues. The CDR3 DNA reads TGCAGTGCTAGTTCAGGGGCAACCTACGAGCAGTACTTC. It specifies CSASSGATYEQYF.

The gene calls are TRBV12-5 and TRBJ2-3; 9 bases line up with TRBD1. The V gene end was trimmed by 2 bases and the J gene end by 10 bases; junction bases not matched to a gene: 7. The CDR3 consists of 14 residues. The germline CDR1 and CDR2 sequences are LGHNT and FRNRAP. The CDR3 loop reads CASGLRTGDPSQYF. The CDR3 DNA sequence: TGTGCTAGTGGTTTGCGGACAGGGGATCCCTCGCAGTATTTT. The whole variable domain, filled in from reference TRBV12-5 and TRBJ2-3, reads DARVTQTPRHKVTEMGQEVTMRCQPILGHNTVFWYRQTMMQGLELLAYFRNRAPLDDSGMPKDRFSAEMPDATLATLKIQPSEPRDSAVYFCASGLRTGDPSQYFGPGTRLTVL.

The rearrangement links TRBV4-1 to TRBJ1-5; TRBD1 aligns across 7 bases. The junction had 16 bases not matched to a gene; V was cut back by 4 bases and J by 7 bases. Germline V gives CDR1 MGHRA, CDR2 YSYEKL. The CDR3 is 17 residues long. CDR3 nucleotide sequence: TGCGCCAGCAGCCCCCAAGGGCTCAGGGGGGAGTTGCAGCCCCAGCATTTT. Its protein product is CASSPQGLRGELQPQHF.

This sequence joins TRBV18 and TRBJ2-7; D is possibly TRBD2 (6 bases). Germline loops: CDR1 KGHSH, CDR2 LQKENI. The CDR3 extends over 15 amino acids. Trimming removed 3 bases at V and 4 bases at J, with 16 bases between. CDR3 in DNA: TGTGCCAGCTCACCTTTCGAAGGGACTCAATACGAGCAGTACTTC. Residues: CASSPFEGTQYEQYF.

This chain joins TRBV28 and TRBJ2-5; 11 bases map to TRBD1. Germline V gene data show CDR1 as MDHEN and CDR2 as SYDVKM. This CDR3 is 16 amino acids long. Losses at the gene ends were 6 bases for V and 1 base for J; bases not matched to a gene: 7. The CDR3, as DNA: TGTGCCAGCAGGCTCGGGACAGGGGGGGGCCAAGAGACCCAGTACTTC. This encodes CASRLGTGGGQETQYF.

The rearrangement joins TRBV24-1 to TRBJ2-7, with 9 bases lining up with TRBD2. CDR1 is KGHDR, CDR2 SFDVKD, per germline. The CDR3 loop spans 16 amino acids. The V segment lost 5 bases and the J segment 5 bases; nucleotides outside the gene matches: 12. Here the CDR3 reads CATSGLQSGRIHEQYF. DNA of the CDR3: TGTGCCACCAGTGGGCTCCAGAGCGGGAGGATCCACGAGCAGTACTTC.

V usage is TRBV7-2 and J usage is TRBJ2-5; TRBD1 aligns across 7 bases. The germline gives CDR1 SGHTA, CDR2 FQGNSA. V shed 5 bases, J shed 4 bases, and the junction held 4 bases outside the gene matches. This CDR3 comprises 13 residues. CDR3 region: CASSGWTGETQYF. CDR3 nucleotide sequence: TGTGCCAGCAGCGGGTGGACAGGAGAGACCCAGTACTTC.

This chain connects TRBV7-2 to TRBJ2-7; D is possibly TRBD1 (5 bases). Germline V gene data show CDR1 as SGHTA and CDR2 as FQGNSA. The CDR3 contains 14 residues. Trimming left V 1 base short and J 3 bases short, with 10 bases between. For the CDR3, the DNA is TGTGCCAGCAGCTTAGGGTGGGGCCTCTACGAGCAGTACTTC. Protein: CASSLGWGLYEQYF.

CDR3: CSVETGDAFF. CDR3 bases: TGCAGCGTTGAGACAGGGGACGCTTTCTTT. The chain joins TRBV29-1 to TRBJ1-1, with 8 bases lining up with TRBD1. This CDR3 contains 10 residues. Trimming cost V 3 bases and J 11 bases; bases outside gene matches: 2. Germline CDR1 and CDR2: SQVTM and ANQGSEA. Supplemented by reference TRBV29-1 and TRBJ1-1, the full variable domain reads SAVISQKPSRDICQRGTSLTIQCQVDSQVTMMFWYRQQPGQSLTLIATANQGSEATYESGFVIDKFPISRPNLTFSTLTVSNMSPEDSSIYLCSVETGDAFFGQGTRLTVV.

This rearrangement joins TRBV11-2 to TRBJ2-1; D perhaps matches TRBD2 (6 bases). The CDR3 contains 16 residues. Trimming cost V 1 base and J 8 bases, with 18 bases left between them. In germline, CDR1 is SGHAT, CDR2 FQNNGV. CDR3 coding DNA: TGTGCCAGCAGCTTAGTCGGGGGAGTACTGTTCGATGAGCAGTTCTTC. Translation gives CASSLVGGVLFDEQFF.